This record covers a single T cell receptor beta chain. This clone's antigen is unknown. It has no much larger one-base neighbor in the sample; base qualities were not kept. The data were taken from a study of blood T cells in healthy people across ages (dated by TCRdb to 2014 to 2015). Regarding the complete study: Template switching captured roughly one uniquely barcoded TCR beta cDNA molecule per two T cells in model experiments. Using the same blood draw, the study looked at two additional independent replicas of 1 million unique cDNA reads for two donors, one aged 18 to 30 and the other aged 80 or older. To track age-related changes in TCR beta repertoire diversity, the study relied on deep sequencing normalized with unique cDNA molecular identifiers. The donors were divided into four age groups: young (average about 15 years), middle-aged (about 39), aged (about 60) and long-lived (approximately 74). To avoid experimental bias, donors of different ages were spread randomly across the sequencing lanes.

The roughly 39 donors, aged 6 to 90 years, were systemically healthy Caucasian individuals from Russia. Each donor gave 8 to 10 milliliters of peripheral blood, drawn into EDTA-treated Vacutainer tubes. Ficoll-Paque density-gradient centrifugation was used to isolate PBMCs, with at least 7 million per sample. Total RNA, at least 6 micrograms per sample, was extracted from PBMCs with Trizol reagent. For every donor, an aliquot of PBMCs went through flow cytometry to measure the percentages of naive CD45RAhigh/CD27high T cells. The investigation overall reported the following: Compared with the aged group, the long-lived group had more naive CD4+ T cells, fewer expanded clones and increased TCR diversity, a pattern suggesting age selection. Estimates of total diversity from one million sequenced T cells were regarded as lower bounds and underestimates. There was a strong correlation between observed TCR beta diversity and the percentage of naive T cells measured by flow cytometry. Since profiling was done on bulk unsorted PBMCs, naive and antigen-experienced compartments could not be conclusively compared. As age increased, observed TCR beta diversity per million T cells dropped in a roughly linear way, and a significant reduction was already evident by age 40. Donor CMV infection status was unknown, potentially confounding age-related changes in expanded clonotypes.

The CDR3, from cysteine to phenylalanine, totals 17 residues. Here the CDR3 DNA is all that survives: 51 bases in frame from base 1. CDR1 MNHNS and CDR2 SASEGT are derived from the germline V gene. V and J are truncated by 1 base and 1 base respectively, leaving an intervening sequence of 15 bases. Receptors were amplified or captured by 5' RACE. The sample was run on an Illumina HiSeq 2500. A second PCR of about 6 to 12 cycles was run with a J-beta primer mix and a sample-barcoded 5' primer. A template-switch 5' adaptor carrying 12 random nucleotides introduced a unique molecular identifier onto each TCR beta cDNA molecule. Each sample yielded at least 2.5 million CDR3-containing paired-end reads. First-strand cDNA was synthesized from all RNA with the Mint cDNA synthesis kit, primed by a TRBC-specific oligonucleotide. After uracil-DNA glycosylase treatment, a first 18-cycle PCR used universal primers M1SS and BC2_uni_R on all cDNA. The published analysis was carried out like this. Each sample was normalized by randomly selecting 1 million high-quality reads, each carrying a distinct molecular identifier. Reads with shared molecular identifiers were discarded instead of being binned into consensus sequences. MiTCR, with a Q25 quality threshold and the strictest error-elimination algorithm, was used for CDR3 identification, clonotype clustering and error correction. A nonparametric unseen species model with Euler transformation was used to estimate lower-bound total TCR beta diversity. TCRdb reprocessed the public reads (quality trimming at Q25 with fastp, clone calling with MiXCR) and kept in-frame beta chains. CDR3 protein duplicates are merged, each entry listing the most common genes and DNA. The V and J calls here are based on TCRdb, not the publication. The sample includes about 780,000 distinct CDR3 sequences, with 35% to 50% observed a single time. The top ten clonotypes cover around 18% of the sample.

This receptor was obtained from an elderly man in good health. The sequence joins TRBV6-1 to TRBJ2-3; the D gene is possibly TRBD1, with 6 bases matching. The sequencing input was blood. The DNA is as follows: TGTGCCAGCAGTGAAGTACAACAGGGATCCGGCACAGATACGCAGTATTTT. It encodes CASSEVQQGSGTDTQYF.